This TCR beta chain was recovered during a study of neurological immune-mediated disorders. Time point meaning: longitudinal time-point 2. There are 15 residues in the CDR3. The germline V gene has CDR1 SGHTA and CDR2 FQGTGA. Trimming at V came to 5 bases and at J to 8 bases, leaving 5 bases not matched to a gene. This clonotype was seen at least ten times. The making of cDNA relied on 5'RACE with 10-nucleotide random UMIs. TCRdb passed the 5' RACE reads through MiXCR, listing each CDR3 protein once. The sample holds roughly 60,000 distinct CDR3 sequences; about 10% are singletons and the top ten take roughly an eighth.

The sequencing sample was made of PBMCs. The chain is built from TRBV7-3 and TRBJ2-2; 13 positions match TRBD2. The TCR sequence derives from a man aged 30 to 39 in good health. DNA for the CDR3: TGTGCCAGCAGCGCACCGGGACTAGCGGGAGGGGAGCTGTTTTTT. This encodes CASSAPGLAGGELFF.